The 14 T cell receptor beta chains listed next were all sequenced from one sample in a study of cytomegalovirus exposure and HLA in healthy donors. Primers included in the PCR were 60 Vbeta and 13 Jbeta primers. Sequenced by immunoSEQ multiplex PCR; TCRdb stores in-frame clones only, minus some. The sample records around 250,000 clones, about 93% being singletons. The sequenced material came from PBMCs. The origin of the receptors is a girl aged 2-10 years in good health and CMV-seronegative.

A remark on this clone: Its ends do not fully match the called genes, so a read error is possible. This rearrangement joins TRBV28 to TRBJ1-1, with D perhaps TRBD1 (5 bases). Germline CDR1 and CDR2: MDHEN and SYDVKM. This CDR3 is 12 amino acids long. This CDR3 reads CASSGTFAEAFF. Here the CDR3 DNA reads TGTGCGAGCAGTGGGACTTTCGCTGAAGCTTTCTTT.

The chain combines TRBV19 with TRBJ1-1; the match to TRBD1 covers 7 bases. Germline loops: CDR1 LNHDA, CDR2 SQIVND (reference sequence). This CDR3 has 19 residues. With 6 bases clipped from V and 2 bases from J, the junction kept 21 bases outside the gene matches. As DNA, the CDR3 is TGTGCCAGTAGCACCGGCACAGGGGAGGTAATTGGGCCCAACACTGAAGCTTTCTTT. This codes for CASSTGTGEVIGPNTEAFF.

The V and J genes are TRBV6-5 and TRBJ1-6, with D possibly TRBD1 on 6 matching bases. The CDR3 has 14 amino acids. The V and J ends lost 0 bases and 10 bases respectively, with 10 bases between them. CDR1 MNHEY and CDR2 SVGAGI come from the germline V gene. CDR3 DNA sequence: TGTGCCAGCAGTTACTCGACAGGCGGGTCACCCCTCCACTTT. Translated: CASSYSTGGSPLHF.

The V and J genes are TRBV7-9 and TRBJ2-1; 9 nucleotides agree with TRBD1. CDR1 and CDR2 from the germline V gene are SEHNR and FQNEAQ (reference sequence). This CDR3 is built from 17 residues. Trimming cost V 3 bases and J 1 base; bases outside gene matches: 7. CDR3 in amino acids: CASSFRADRGSYNEQFF. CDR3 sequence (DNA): TGTGCCAGCAGCTTTAGGGCTGACAGGGGGTCCTACAATGAGCAGTTCTTC. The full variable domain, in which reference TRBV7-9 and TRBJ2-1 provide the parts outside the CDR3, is DTGVSQNPRHKITKRGQNVTFRCDPISEHNRLYWYRQTLGQGPEFLTYFQNEAQLEKSRLLSDRFSAERPKGSFSTLEIQRTEQGDSAMYLCASSFRADRGSYNEQFFGPGTRLTVL.

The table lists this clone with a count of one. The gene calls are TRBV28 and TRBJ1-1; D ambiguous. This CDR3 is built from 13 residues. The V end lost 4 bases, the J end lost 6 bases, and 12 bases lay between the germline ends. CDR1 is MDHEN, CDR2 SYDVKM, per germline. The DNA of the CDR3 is TGTGCCAGCAGTTCAGCCTTGGAGGCTGAAGCTTTCTTT. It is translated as CASSSALEAEAFF.

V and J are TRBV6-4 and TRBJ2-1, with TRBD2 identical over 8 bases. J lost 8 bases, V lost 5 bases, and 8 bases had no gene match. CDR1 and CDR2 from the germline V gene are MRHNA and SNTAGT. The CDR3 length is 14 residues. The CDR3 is CASSTTGGADEQFF. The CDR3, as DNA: TGTGCCAGCAGTACAACGGGGGGGGCGGATGAGCAGTTCTTC.

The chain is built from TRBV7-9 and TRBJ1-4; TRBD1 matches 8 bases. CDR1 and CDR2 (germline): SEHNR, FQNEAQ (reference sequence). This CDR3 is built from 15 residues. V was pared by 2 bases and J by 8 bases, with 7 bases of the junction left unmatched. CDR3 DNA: TGTGCCAGCAGCTTATCAGCAGGGGGCGCAGAAAAACTGTTTTTT. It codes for CASSLSAGGAEKLFF.

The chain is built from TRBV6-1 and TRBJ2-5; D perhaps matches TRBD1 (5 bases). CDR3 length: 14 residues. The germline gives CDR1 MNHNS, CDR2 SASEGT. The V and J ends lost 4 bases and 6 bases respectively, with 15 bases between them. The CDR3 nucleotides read TGTGCCAGCAGTGGCCGACAGCCGCCGAAGACCCAGTACTTC. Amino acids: CASSGRQPPKTQYF.

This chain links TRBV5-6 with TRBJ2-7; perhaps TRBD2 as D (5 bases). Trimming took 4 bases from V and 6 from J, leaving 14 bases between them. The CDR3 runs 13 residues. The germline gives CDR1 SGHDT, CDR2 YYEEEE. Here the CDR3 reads CASSPDPGGEQYF. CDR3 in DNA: TGTGCCAGCAGCCCCGACCCAGGAGGCGAGCAGTACTTC.

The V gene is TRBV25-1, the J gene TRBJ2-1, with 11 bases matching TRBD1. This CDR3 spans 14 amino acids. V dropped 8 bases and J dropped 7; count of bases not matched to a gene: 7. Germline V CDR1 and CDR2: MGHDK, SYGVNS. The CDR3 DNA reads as TGTGCCAGCCTAGGGACAGGGGGAAAGAATGAGCAGTTCTTC. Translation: CASLGTGGKNEQFF.

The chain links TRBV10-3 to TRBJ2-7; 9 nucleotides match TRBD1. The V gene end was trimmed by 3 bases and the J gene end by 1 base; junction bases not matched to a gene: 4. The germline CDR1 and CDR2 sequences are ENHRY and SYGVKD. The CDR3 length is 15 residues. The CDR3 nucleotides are TGTGCCATCAGTGAACCGGGACAGGGTTCCTACGAGCAGTACTTC. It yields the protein CAISEPGQGSYEQYF.

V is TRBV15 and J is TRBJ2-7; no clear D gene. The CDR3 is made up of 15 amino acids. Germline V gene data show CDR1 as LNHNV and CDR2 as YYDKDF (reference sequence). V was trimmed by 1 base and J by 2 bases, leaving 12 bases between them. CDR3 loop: CATSRVMIGAYEQYF. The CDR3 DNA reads TGTGCCACCAGCAGAGTAATGATTGGAGCCTACGAGCAGTACTTC.

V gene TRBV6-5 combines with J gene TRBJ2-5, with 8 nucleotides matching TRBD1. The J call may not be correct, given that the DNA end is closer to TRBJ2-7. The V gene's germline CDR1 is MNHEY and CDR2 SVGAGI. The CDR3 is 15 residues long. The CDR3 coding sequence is TGTGCCAGCAGTTACTCGAAGACAGGGGCCTACGAGCAGTACTTC. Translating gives CASSYSKTGAYEQYF.

The DNA for the CDR3 is TGTGCCAGTAGTATCGTGGGGGCACAGACCCAGTACTTC. Protein sequence: CASSIVGAQTQYF. The V call is TRBV19, the J call TRBJ2-5; tentatively, D is TRBD1 (6 bases). The V gene lost 3 bases and the J gene lost 6 bases, with 11 bases spanning the gap. The CDR3 runs to 13 residues. The germline V gene has CDR1 LNHDA and CDR2 SQIVND (reference sequence).